Below are 3 T cell receptor beta chains sequenced from a single sample in a study of blood T cell repertoires in COVID-19. Produced via immunoSEQ multiplex PCR; TCRdb's table is partial and in-frame only. The sample consists of around 77,000 clones, 90% of them appearing once. Sequencing was performed on peripheral blood. The receptors were sampled from a woman of 80 years or more with active or convalescent COVID-19.

The V and J genes are TRBV27 and TRBJ2-7; 8 positions agree with TRBD2. The J segment lost 6 bases and the V segment lost 5 bases, leaving 12 bases of the junction unmatched. This CDR3 is 15 amino acids long. Germline CDR1 MNHEY, CDR2 SMNVEV (reference sequence). DNA of the CDR3: TGTGCCAGCAGTCCCCTGGGGCGGGGGGAGGGCGAGCAGTACTTC. As protein: CASSPLGRGEGEQYF.

This sequence joins TRBV4-1 and TRBJ2-2; 8 bases map to TRBD1. V trimming: 1 base; J trimming: 6 bases; junction bases outside the gene matches: 4. Germline CDR1 reads MGHRA; CDR2 reads YSYEKL. This CDR3 is 15 amino acids long. CDR3 loop: CASSQGLQGAGELFF. The CDR3 coding sequence is TGCGCCAGCAGCCAAGGGCTACAGGGGGCCGGGGAGCTGTTTTTT.

This clone was detected only once. V and J are TRBV5-4 and TRBJ1-3, with 7 bases lining up with TRBD1. The J segment lost 2 bases and the V segment lost 4 bases, leaving 9 bases of the junction unmatched. This CDR3 is built from 16 residues. In germline, CDR1 is SGHNT, CDR2 YYREEE (reference sequence). The CDR3 region has the DNA TGTGCCAGCAGCCGCCAGGGGGGCACCACTGGAAACACCATATATTTT. It is translated as CASSRQGGTTGNTIYF.